This passage covers 9 T cell receptor beta chains from one sample sequenced in a study of OX40 agonist ivuxolimab in advanced cancers. Clones were read by immunoSEQ multiplex PCR, and TCRdb kept only the in-frame ones, dropping some. The sample has 28,000 or so clones; roughly three quarters are singletons. The sample was CD4+ or CD8+ T cells sorted from blood, taken in a trial of the OX40 agonist ivuxolimab. The receptors originated from an adult with an advanced solid tumor such as melanoma, head and neck, liver or kidney cancer.

The chain joins TRBV5-7 to TRBJ1-5; unclear D gene. TRBV5-7 is recorded as an ORF, its role being uncertain. Trimming took 4 bases from V and 0 from J, leaving 8 bases between them. This CDR3 comprises 14 residues. The CDR3 coding sequence is TGTGCCAGCAGCGCGTTCATTAGCAATCAGCCCCAGCATTTT. It is translated as CASSAFISNQPQHF.

The V gene is TRBV2, the J gene TRBJ1-4; 7 bases are a match to TRBD1. The CDR3 contains 17 residues. The trim removed 6 bases at V and 8 bases at J, leaving 18 bases unmatched. Germline CDR1 is SNHLY and CDR2 is FYNNEI. The CDR3 DNA follows: TGTGCCAGCAGAGACAGGGCGCATATTCGAGTGGGGGAAAAACTGTTTTTT. Its protein is CASRDRAHIRVGEKLFF.

The V gene is TRBV4-2, the J gene TRBJ2-7; 7 positions agree with TRBD2. This CDR3 has 15 residues. V lost 1 base, J lost 2 bases, and 5 bases stayed unmatched. The V gene's germline CDR1 is LGHNA and CDR2 YNFKEQ. The CDR3 region has the DNA TGTGCCAGCAGCCAAGGGATCCTAGCGGCCTACGAGCAGTACTTC. It encodes CASSQGILAAYEQYF.

This rearrangement joins TRBV7-9 to TRBJ1-1; D is uncertain. Germline V gene sequence: CDR1 SEHNR, CDR2 FQNEAQ (reference sequence). CDR3 length equals 11 residues. The V gene lost 1 base and the J gene lost 7 bases, with 4 bases spanning the gap. The DNA of the CDR3 is TGTGCCAGCAGCTTAGGAGTTGAAGCTTTCTTT. Protein product: CASSLGVEAFF.

The chain couples TRBV4-2 to TRBJ1-1; D ambiguous. Germline assignment: CDR1 LGHNA and CDR2 YNFKEQ. This CDR3 spans 12 amino acids. Trimming removed 8 bases at V and 1 base at J, with 8 bases between. The CDR3 nucleotides are TGTGCCAGCCTAAGCGAGAACACTGAAGCTTTCTTT. Encoded protein: CASLSENTEAFF.

V and J are TRBV7-3 and TRBJ2-7; 9 bases agree with TRBD2. CDR3 length equals 15 residues. Germline values: CDR1 SGHTA, CDR2 FQGTGA. Trimming removed 5 bases from V and 2 bases from J; junction bases left unmatched: 7. The DNA of the CDR3 is TGTGCCAGCAGCCCCGGAGCTAGCGGGACCTACGAGCAGTACTTC. Residues: CASSPGASGTYEQYF.

The rearrangement uses TRBV27 and TRBJ2-1; no reliable D call. Germline V gene sequence: CDR1 MNHEY, CDR2 SMNVEV (reference sequence). Trimming left V 7 bases short and J 5 bases short, with 6 bases between. The CDR3 has 11 amino acids. CDR3 sequence: CASTNHNEQFF. The CDR3 nucleotides are TGTGCCAGCACTAACCACAATGAGCAGTTCTTC.

The V gene is TRBV7-8, the J gene TRBJ2-1; unclear D gene. Between the trimmed V and J ends, which lost 5 bases and 9 bases, there was a span of 5 bases. Per the germline V gene, CDR1 is SGHVS and CDR2 is FQNEAQ. The CDR3 totals 10 residues. The CDR3: CASSPFEQFF. CDR3 coding DNA: TGTGCCAGCAGCCCCTTTGAGCAGTTCTTC.

J is TRBJ2-1 and V is TRBV7-3; TRBD2 aligns across 14 bases. The CDR3 is 17 amino acids. The J segment lost 0 bases and the V segment lost 5 bases, leaving 3 bases of the junction unmatched. The germline gives CDR1 SGHTA, CDR2 FQGTGA. CDR3 DNA: TGTGCCAGCAGCCGTGGACTAGCGGGAGGCTCCTACAATGAGCAGTTCTTC. Translation: CASSRGLAGGSYNEQFF.